This is a list of T cell receptor beta chains from one sample in a study of persistence of HIV-infected CD4 T cells. These TCRs' antigens remain unknown. TCRdb's copy holds only in-frame clones and misses some; the assay was immunoSEQ multiplex PCR. The repertoire includes 45,000 or so clones, just under 90% of them detected once, and over 3% sits in the top ten. Sequencing used CD4+ T cells sorted from PBMCs after roughly 19-hour stimulation, obtained from a patient who received antiretroviral therapy. Receptors originate from an adult woman with HIV who was CMV-seropositive. The CDR3 runs from the conserved cysteine through the conserved F or W. A D gene is named only where the DNA matches it firmly. The size entry is marked missing in some rows and otherwise reads once, few, many or a size class.

- | TRBJ1-2 | TRBV7-8 | 16 | - | CASSPIVGGLSHGYTF | TGTGCCAGCAGCCCCATTGTGGGAGGGCTTTCGCATGGCTACACCTTC
- | TRBJ1-1 | TRBV30 | 13 | once | CAWITFRDTEAFF | TGTGCCTGGATCACCTTCCGGGACACTGAAGCTTTCTTT
TRBD1 | TRBJ1-6 | TRBV6-4 | 13 | - | CASSPGGNSPLHF | TGTGCCAGCAGTCCAGGGGGTAATTCACCCCTCCACTTT
- | TRBJ2-7 | TRBV27 | 13 | - | CASSLGLHYEQYF | TGTGCCAGCAGCTTAGGACTCCACTACGAGCAGTACTTC
- | TRBJ2-7 | TRBV27 | 16 | - | CASSLLALTDSYEQYF | TGTGCCAGCAGCCTCCTGGCCCTGACAGATTCCTACGAGCAGTACTTC
TRBD1 | TRBJ2-3 | TRBV30 | 14 | - | CAWSTGTGADTQYF | TGTGCCTGGAGTACCGGGACAGGGGCAGATACGCAGTATTTT
TRBD1 | TRBJ2-6 | TRBV2 | 15 | - | CASRATGAGANVLTF | TGTGCCAGCAGGGCCACAGGGGCGGGGGCCAACGTCCTGACTTTC
TRBD1 | TRBJ1-1 | TRBV6-5 | 15 | - | CASSYSGTGTKEAFF | TGTGCCAGCAGTTACTCGGGGACAGGGACGAAGGAGGCTTTCTTT
- | TRBJ1-3 | TRBV9 | 16 | - | CASSVGGGFSGNTIYF | TGTGCCAGCAGCGTAGGGGGGGGTTTCTCTGGAAACACCATATATTTT
TRBD2 | TRBJ2-2 | TRBV30 | 15 | - | CAWSRLAGGAGELFF | TGTGCCTGGAGCAGACTAGCGGGGGGGGCCGGGGAGCTGTTTTTT
- | TRBJ1-1 | TRBV19 | 11 | - | CASSSYTEAFF | TGTGCCAGTAGTTCTTACACTGAAGCTTTCTTT
- | TRBJ1-1 | TRBV19 | 13 | - | CASSIAQGTEAFF | TGTGCCAGTAGTATTGCACAGGGAACTGAAGCTTTCTTT
TRBD1 | TRBJ2-2 | TRBV24-1 | 15 | - | CATTPGQTNTGELFF | TGTGCCACCACTCCGGGACAGACGAACACCGGGGAGCTGTTTTTT
TRBD2 | TRBJ2-1 | TRBV3-1/TRBV3-2 | 18 | - | CASSQDGLAGGRTNEQFF | TGTGCCAGCAGCCAAGATGGCCTAGCGGGGGGGCGAACAAACGAGCAGTTCTTC
TRBD1 | TRBJ1-3 | TRBV2 | 15 | - | CASSRDRGAGNTIYF | TGTGCCAGCAGCCGGGACAGGGGAGCTGGAAACACCATATATTTT
TRBD1 | TRBJ2-7 | TRBV28 | 14 | - | CASSRPGQTYEQYF | TGTGCCAGCAGTCGTCCGGGACAGACCTACGAGCAGTACTTC
- | TRBJ2-3 | TRBV25-1 | 12 | - | CASSRVTDTQYF | TGTGCCAGCAGTCGTGTTACAGATACGCAGTATTTT
- | TRBJ2-3 | TRBV6-2/TRBV6-3 | 12 | - | CASSAWSDTQYF | TGTGCCAGCAGTGCCTGGTCCGATACGCAGTATTTT
- | TRBJ2-5 | TRBV5-1 | 14 | - | CASSLEGRQETQYF | TGCGCCAGCAGCTTGGAGGGCCGCCAAGAGACCCAGTACTTC
- | TRBJ1-1 | TRBV29-1 | 13 | few | CSVTQGYGTEAFF | TGCAGCGTCACCCAAGGGTATGGTACTGAAGCTTTCTTT
TRBD1 | TRBJ1-4 | TRBV5-1 | 14 | - | CASSLGTGGEKLFF | TGCGCCAGCAGCTTGGGGACAGGGGGTGAAAAACTGTTTTTT
- | TRBJ1-3 | TRBV28 | 16 | once | CASSSPQVFSGNTIYF | TGTGCCAGCAGTTCTCCACAGGTCTTCTCTGGAAACACCATATATTTT
- | TRBJ1-6 | TRBV19 | 15 | - | CASSKASRSGSPLHF | TGTGCCAGTAGTAAGGCAAGTCGTTCGGGTTCACCCCTCCACTTT
TRBD1 | TRBJ1-1 | TRBV29-1 | 14 | - | CSVEPGTGGFGAFF | TGCAGCGTTGAACCCGGGACAGGGGGCTTCGGAGCTTTCTTT
TRBD1 | TRBJ1-1 | TRBV2 | 14 | - | CATVADRGGTEAFF | TGTGCCACTGTCGCGGACAGGGGCGGAACTGAAGCTTTCTTT
- | TRBJ2-7 | TRBV10-3 | 13 | - | CAAGPLGVREQYF | TGTGCCGCGGGTCCTCTCGGGGTCCGGGAGCAGTACTTC
- | TRBJ1-3 | TRBV9 | 18 | - | CASSVGGSHPSSGNTIYF | TGTGCCAGCAGCGTAGGGGGGTCTCACCCCTCCTCTGGAAACACCATATATTTT
- | TRBJ2-1 | TRBV3-1/TRBV3-2 | 15 | - | CASSHSAEYHNEQFF | TGTGCCAGCAGCCATTCAGCGGAGTACCACAATGAGCAGTTCTTC
- | TRBJ2-1 | TRBV7-2 | 15 | - | CASSLAGGPYNEQFF | TGTGCCAGCAGCTTAGCGGGGGGCCCCTACAATGAGCAGTTCTTC
TRBD1 | TRBJ1-5 | TRBV5-6 | 14 | - | CASSRQGAHQPQHF | TGTGCCAGCAGCAGACAGGGGGCTCATCAGCCCCAGCATTTT
- | TRBJ1-5 | TRBV15 | 15 | - | CATSREQGRHQPQHF | TGTGCCACCAGCAGGGAACAGGGCCGACATCAGCCCCAGCATTTT
- | TRBJ2-4 | TRBV6-5 | 14 | - | CASEEGTSKNIQYF | TGTGCCAGCGAGGAAGGGACATCCAAAAACATTCAGTACTTC
- | TRBJ1-4 | TRBV5-6 | 15 | once | CASSPRTATNEKLFF | TGTGCCAGCAGCCCCAGGACGGCAACTAATGAAAAACTGTTTTTT